Detailed here is one T cell receptor beta chain. These data belong to a study of blood T cell repertoires in COVID-19. The wider study: Sites across the United States, Italy and Spain contributed samples from acute and convalescent COVID-19. From T cells, B-cell-depleted T cells, or PBMCs came the material, which was cDNA or gDNA.

Per the authors' pipeline: Reference gene primer amplification gave estimated nucleated cell counts. TCRdb's copy holds only in-frame clones and misses some; the assay was immunoSEQ multiplex PCR. V, J and clone size are taken as reported in that table, and D and trimming were inferred from the DNA itself. The sample lists some 98,000 clones, around 80% occurring once. The specimen was peripheral blood. The source is a man between 60 and 75 years old with acute or convalescent COVID-19.

The CDR3 nucleotides are TGTGCCAGCAGTTTATATGGGACAGGGAATGAGCAGTTCTTC. This sequence encodes CASSLYGTGNEQFF. V usage is TRBV28 and J usage is TRBJ2-1, with TRBD1 identical over 9 bases. Germline V CDR1 and CDR2: MDHEN, SYDVKM. V lost 1 base and J lost 7; bases outside the gene matches: 2. This CDR3 has 14 amino acids.